This T cell receptor beta chain was found in a study of blood T cell repertoires in COVID-19. At the level of the study: The United States, Italy and Spain provided the acute and convalescent COVID-19 samples.

Authors' data handling: Cell counts per sample came from amplifying reference gene primers. TCRdb keeps only in-frame clones here, not all; method: immunoSEQ multiplex PCR. Clonal size and the V and J genes are those of that table, whereas D and trimming came from the DNA. The data contain approximately 25,000 clones, 84% of them singletons. The CDR3 is made up of 14 amino acids. Germline-derived CDR1 and CDR2 are MDHEN and SYDVKM. V gave up 6 bases and J gave up 0 bases, with 12 bases separating them. The sample taken for sequencing was peripheral blood. The J gene is TRBJ2-7, the V gene TRBV28, with D perhaps matching TRBD1 (5 bases). The receptor was isolated from a woman older than 75 with acute or convalescent COVID-19. The CDR3 DNA is TGTGCCAGCAGGAAACGACAGAGCTCCTACGAGCAGTACTTC. It encodes CASRKRQSSYEQYF.